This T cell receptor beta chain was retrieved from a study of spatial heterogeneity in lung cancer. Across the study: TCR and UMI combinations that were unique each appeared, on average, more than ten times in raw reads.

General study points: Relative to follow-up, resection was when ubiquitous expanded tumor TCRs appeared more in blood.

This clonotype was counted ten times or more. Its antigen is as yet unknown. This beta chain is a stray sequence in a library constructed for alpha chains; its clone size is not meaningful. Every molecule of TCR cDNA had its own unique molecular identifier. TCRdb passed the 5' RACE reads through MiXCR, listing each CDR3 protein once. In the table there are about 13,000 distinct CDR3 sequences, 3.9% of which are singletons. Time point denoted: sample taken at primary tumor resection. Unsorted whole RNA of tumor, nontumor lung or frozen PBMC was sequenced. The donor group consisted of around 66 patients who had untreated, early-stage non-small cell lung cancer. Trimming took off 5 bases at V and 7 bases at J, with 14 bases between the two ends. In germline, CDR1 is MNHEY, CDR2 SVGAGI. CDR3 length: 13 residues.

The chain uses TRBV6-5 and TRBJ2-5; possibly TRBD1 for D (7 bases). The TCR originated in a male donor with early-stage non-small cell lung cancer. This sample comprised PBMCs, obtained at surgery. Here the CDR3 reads CASSGGTAWTQYF. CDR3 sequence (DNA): TGTGCCAGCAGTGGCGGGACAGCGTGGACCCAGTACTTC.